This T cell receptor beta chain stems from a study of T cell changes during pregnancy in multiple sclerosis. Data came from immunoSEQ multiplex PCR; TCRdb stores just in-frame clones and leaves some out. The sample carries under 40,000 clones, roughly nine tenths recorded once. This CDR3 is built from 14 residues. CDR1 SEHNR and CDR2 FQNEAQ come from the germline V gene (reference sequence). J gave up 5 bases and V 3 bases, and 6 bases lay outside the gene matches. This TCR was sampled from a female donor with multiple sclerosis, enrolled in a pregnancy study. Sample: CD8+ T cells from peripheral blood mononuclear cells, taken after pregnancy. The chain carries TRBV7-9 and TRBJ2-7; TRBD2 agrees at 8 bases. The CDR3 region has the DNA TGTGCCAGCAGCTTGTCCGTCGGGGGGGACGAGCAGTACTTC. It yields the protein CASSLSVGGDEQYF.